This TCR beta chain was captured by sequencing in a study of blood T cell repertoires in COVID-19. Repertoires were generated with immunoSEQ multiplex PCR, while TCRdb's copy carries only in-frame clones and drops some. This table has around 130,000 clones, 84% appearing once. This TCR was sampled from a man in his 60s with acute or convalescent COVID-19. What was sequenced was peripheral blood.

CDR3 sequence reads: CAWSTGLYEQYF. In nucleotides, the CDR3 is TGTGCCTGGAGTACAGGGCTCTACGAGCAGTACTTC. The rearrangement joins TRBV30 to TRBJ2-7; D perhaps matches TRBD1 (6 bases). The CDR3 has 12 amino acids. V lost 2 bases to trimming and J lost 3 bases, with 8 bases between them. Germline-derived CDR1 and CDR2 are GTSNPN and SVGIG (reference sequence).